Shown below are 8 T cell receptor beta chains from a single sample sequenced in a study of spatial heterogeneity in lung cancer. The time point denotes: blood at routine non-recurrence follow-up after resection. MiXCR, applied by TCRdb to the 5' RACE reads, yields one record per CDR3 protein. The data show 100,000 to 120,000 distinct CDR3 sequences, 10% to 13% seen once. Specimen: PBMCs, collected at follow-up. The receptors were sampled from a female donor with early-stage non-small cell lung cancer.

The rearrangement joins TRBV14 to TRBJ2-1; 11 nucleotides line up with TRBD2. V was clipped by 0 bases and J by 15 bases; unmatched bases: 10. Germline V gene data show CDR1 as SGHDN and CDR2 as FVKESK. The CDR3 covers 15 residues. The CDR3 DNA follows: TGTGCCAGCAGCCAAGATCGGATAGCGGGAGGGCGACTGTTCTTC. Protein: CASSQDRIAGGRLFF.

The sample holds a few counts of this clonotype. The V and J genes are TRBV29-1 and TRBJ2-1; 7 nucleotides agree with TRBD2. The germline V gene has CDR1 SQVTM and CDR2 ANQGSEA. V shed 8 bases, J shed 6 bases, and the junction held 13 bases outside the gene matches. CDR3 length: 14 amino acids. The CDR3 DNA sequence: TGCAGCCTGAAAGGACTAGGGACGGGCAATGAGCAGTTCTTC. This gives the protein CSLKGLGTGNEQFF.

The chain's CDR3 is CASSPPLGGGETQYF. DNA for the CDR3: TGTGCCAGCAGCCCCCCTTTGGGAGGGGGAGAGACCCAGTACTTC. This chain links TRBV7-2 with TRBJ2-5, with a weak D call TRBD2 (7 bases). Trimming left V 5 bases short and J 4 bases short, with 17 bases between. CDR1 and CDR2 from the germline V gene are SGHTA and FQGNSA. CDR3 length: 15 residues. Looking up the rest from reference TRBV7-2 and TRBJ2-5 gives the full variable domain: GAGVSQSPSNKVTEKGKDVELRCDPISGHTALYWYRQSLGQGLEFLIYFQGNSAPDKSGLPSDRFSAERTGGSVSTLTIQRTQQEDSAVYLCASSPPLGGGETQYFGPGTRLLVL.

The chain has TRBV5-1 and TRBJ2-2; 7 nucleotides align to TRBD1. V was clipped by 3 bases and J by 6 bases; unmatched bases: 2. This CDR3 is 13 amino acids long. The V gene's germline CDR1 is SGHRS and CDR2 YFSETQ. CDR3 amino acids: CASSSDRAGELFF. For the CDR3, the DNA is TGCGCCAGCAGCTCCGACAGGGCCGGGGAGCTGTTTTTT.

At least ten counts were recorded for this clonotype. V usage is TRBV2 and J usage is TRBJ2-7, with 11 bases identical to TRBD2. Per germline, CDR1 SNHLY and CDR2 FYNNEI. The CDR3 length is 16 residues. The J segment lost 3 bases and the V segment lost 1 base, leaving 5 bases of the junction unmatched. The CDR3 sequence is CASSEVPLAGGYEQYF. The CDR3 coding sequence is TGTGCCAGCAGTGAAGTTCCCCTAGCGGGAGGCTACGAGCAGTACTTC.

In its sample, this clonotype was seen a few times. The V call is TRBV11-3, the J call TRBJ1-1; possibly TRBD1 for D (6 bases). The ends were cut back, 5 bases at V and 4 bases at J, with 23 bases in the middle. The CDR3 runs to 17 residues. Per germline, CDR1 SGHNT and CDR2 YENEEA. The CDR3 reads CASSLSRGPLMSTEAFF. The CDR3, as DNA: TGTGCCAGCAGCCTCAGCCGGGGGCCCCTGATGAGCACTGAAGCTTTCTTT.

Only a few counts were recorded for this clonotype. The V and J genes are TRBV20-1 and TRBJ1-1; D is uncertain. There are 14 residues in the CDR3. Germline V gives CDR1 DFQATT, CDR2 SNEGSKA (reference sequence). Trimming stripped 5 bases from V and 1 base from J, with 14 bases between. CDR3 residues: CSARRGPGNTEAFF. The CDR3 nucleotides are TGCAGTGCTCGACGCGGACCGGGGAACACTGAAGCTTTCTTT.

The sample holds many counts of this clonotype. The V call is TRBV24-1, the J call TRBJ2-3; no clear D. Trimming removed 5 bases from V and 5 bases from J, with 13 bases in between. Germline CDR1 is KGHDR and CDR2 is SFDVKD. CDR3 length equals 14 residues. The CDR3 DNA reads as TGTGCCACCAGTGGCCCACTGAGCGTAGATACGCAGTATTTT. This gives the protein CATSGPLSVDTQYF.